This T cell receptor (beta chain) stems from a study of cytomegalovirus exposure and HLA in healthy donors. The PCR had 60 Vbeta and 13 Jbeta primers. Produced via immunoSEQ multiplex PCR; TCRdb's table is partial and in-frame only. The sample shows around 37,000 clones, more than 65% of them seen only once. Losses at the gene ends were 4 bases for V and 3 bases for J; bases not matched to a gene: 15. This CDR3 spans 18 amino acids. Germline CDR1 PRHDT, CDR2 FYEKMQ (reference sequence). The J gene is TRBJ2-5, the V gene TRBV13; 9 bases fit TRBD1. This receptor was identified in a man aged 45-60 years in good health and CMV-seronegative. Sequenced input: PBMCs. The CDR3 DNA follows: TGTGCCAGCAGCTCCTCACCTCGGGACAGGGTGGATGAAGAGACCCAGTACTTC. As protein: CASSSSPRDRVDEETQYF.